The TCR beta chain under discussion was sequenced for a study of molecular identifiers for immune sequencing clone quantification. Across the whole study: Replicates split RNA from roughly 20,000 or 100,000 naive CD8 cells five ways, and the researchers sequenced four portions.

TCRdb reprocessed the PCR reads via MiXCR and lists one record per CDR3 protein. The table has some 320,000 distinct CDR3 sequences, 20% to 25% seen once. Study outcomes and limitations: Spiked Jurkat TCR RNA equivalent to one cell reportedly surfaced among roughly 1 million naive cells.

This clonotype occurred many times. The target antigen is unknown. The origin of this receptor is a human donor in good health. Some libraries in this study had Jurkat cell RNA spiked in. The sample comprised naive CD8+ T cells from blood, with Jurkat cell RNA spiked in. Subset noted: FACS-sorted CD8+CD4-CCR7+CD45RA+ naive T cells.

The CDR3 nucleotides are TGTGCCAGCAGTCCGCGGACAGGGGCCAACTACGAGCAGTACTTC. Amino acid sequence: CASSPRTGANYEQYF. This chain links TRBV27 with TRBJ2-7, with 9 bases fitting TRBD1. The CDR3 extends over 15 amino acids. The germline V gene encodes CDR1 MNHEY and CDR2 SMNVEV (reference sequence). The V gene end was trimmed by 5 bases and the J gene end by 3 bases; junction bases not matched to a gene: 8.